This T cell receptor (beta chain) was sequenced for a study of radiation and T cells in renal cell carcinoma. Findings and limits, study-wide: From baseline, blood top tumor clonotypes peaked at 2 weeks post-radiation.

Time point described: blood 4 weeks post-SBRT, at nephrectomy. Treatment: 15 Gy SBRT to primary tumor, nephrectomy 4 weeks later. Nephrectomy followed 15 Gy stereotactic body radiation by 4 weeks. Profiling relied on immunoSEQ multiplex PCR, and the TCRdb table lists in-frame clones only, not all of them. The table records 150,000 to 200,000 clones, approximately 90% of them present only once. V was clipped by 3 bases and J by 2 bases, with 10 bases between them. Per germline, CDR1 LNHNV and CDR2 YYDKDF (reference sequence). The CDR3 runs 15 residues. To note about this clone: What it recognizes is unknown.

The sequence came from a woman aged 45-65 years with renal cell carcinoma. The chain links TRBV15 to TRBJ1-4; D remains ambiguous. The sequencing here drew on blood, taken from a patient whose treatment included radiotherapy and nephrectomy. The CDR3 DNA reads TGTGCCACCAGCAGTCGACGGTCGACTAATGAAAAACTGTTTTTT. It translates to CATSSRRSTNEKLFF.